The clone carrying this T cell receptor beta chain has just a few counts. Generated by immunoSEQ multiplex PCR, the TCRdb table keeps only in-frame clones and is missing some. Of 5,000 to 8,000 clones listed, roughly 73% are singletons. The data belong to a study of immune evolution from preneoplasia to lung adenocarcinoma. The sample taken for sequencing was FFPE lung adenocarcinoma in situ tissue. The clonotype comes from a donor at least 70 years old with lung adenocarcinoma.

CDR3 loop: CAGVTSGTYQETQYF. The CDR3 DNA sequence: TGTGCCGGAGTGACTAGCGGGACCTACCAAGAGACCCAGTACTTC. The V gene is TRBV7-9, the J gene TRBJ2-5; TRBD2 agrees at 11 bases. The CDR3 has 15 amino acids. CDR1 is SEHNR, CDR2 FQNEAQ, per germline (reference sequence). V lost 11 bases and J lost 0; bases outside the gene matches: 8.